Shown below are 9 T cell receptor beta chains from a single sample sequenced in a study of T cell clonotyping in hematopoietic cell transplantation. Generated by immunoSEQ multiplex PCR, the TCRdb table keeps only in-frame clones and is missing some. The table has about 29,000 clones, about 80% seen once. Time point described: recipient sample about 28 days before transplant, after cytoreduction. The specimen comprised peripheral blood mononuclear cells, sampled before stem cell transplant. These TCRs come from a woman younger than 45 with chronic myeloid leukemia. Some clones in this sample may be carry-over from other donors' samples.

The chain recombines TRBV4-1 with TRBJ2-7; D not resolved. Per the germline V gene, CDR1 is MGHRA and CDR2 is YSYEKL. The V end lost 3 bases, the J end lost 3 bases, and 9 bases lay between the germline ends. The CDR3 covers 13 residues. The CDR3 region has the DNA TGCGCCAGCAGCCACGGCAGGAGCTACGAGCAGTACTTC. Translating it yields CASSHGRSYEQYF.

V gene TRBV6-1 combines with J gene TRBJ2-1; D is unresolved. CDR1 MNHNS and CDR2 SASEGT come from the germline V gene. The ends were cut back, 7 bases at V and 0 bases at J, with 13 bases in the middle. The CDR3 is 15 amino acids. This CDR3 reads CASTQFASSYNEQFF. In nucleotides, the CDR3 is TGTGCCAGCACCCAATTTGCTAGCTCCTACAATGAGCAGTTCTTC.

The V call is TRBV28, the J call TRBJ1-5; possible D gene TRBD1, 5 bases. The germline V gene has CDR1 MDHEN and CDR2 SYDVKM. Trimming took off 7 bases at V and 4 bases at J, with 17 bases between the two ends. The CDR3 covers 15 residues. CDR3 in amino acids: CASKSQGERNQPQHF. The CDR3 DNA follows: TGTGCCAGCAAGTCTCAGGGAGAGAGGAATCAGCCCCAGCATTTT.

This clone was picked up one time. CDR3 region: CASIPRAGETQYF. The DNA of the CDR3 is TGTGCCAGCATCCCTAGGGCAGGGGAAACGCAGTATTTT. V is TRBV7-9 and J is TRBJ2-3, with D possibly matching TRBD1 (6 bases). CDR3 length equals 13 residues. Germline V gene sequence: CDR1 SEHNR, CDR2 FQNEAQ (reference sequence). Trimming pared 7 bases from V and 9 bases from J, leaving 17 bases between.

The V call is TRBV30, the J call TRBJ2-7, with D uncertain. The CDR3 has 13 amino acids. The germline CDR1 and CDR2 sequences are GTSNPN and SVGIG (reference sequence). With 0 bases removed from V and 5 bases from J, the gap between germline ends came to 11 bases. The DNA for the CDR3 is TGTGCCTGGAGTGTACGTGGTGTACACGAGCAGTACTTC. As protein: CAWSVRGVHEQYF. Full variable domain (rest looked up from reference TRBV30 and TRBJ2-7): SQTIHQWPATLVQPVGSPLSLECTVEGTSNPNLYWYRQAAGRGLQLLFYSVGIGQISSEVPQNLSASRPQDRQFILSSKKLLLSDSGFYLCAWSVRGVHEQYFGPGTRLTVT.

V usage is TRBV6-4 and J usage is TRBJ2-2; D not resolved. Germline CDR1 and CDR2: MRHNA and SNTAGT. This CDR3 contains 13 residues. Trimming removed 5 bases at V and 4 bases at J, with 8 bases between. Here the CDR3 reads CASSQRSTGELFF. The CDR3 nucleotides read TGTGCCAGCAGTCAGCGTAGCACCGGGGAGCTGTTTTTT.

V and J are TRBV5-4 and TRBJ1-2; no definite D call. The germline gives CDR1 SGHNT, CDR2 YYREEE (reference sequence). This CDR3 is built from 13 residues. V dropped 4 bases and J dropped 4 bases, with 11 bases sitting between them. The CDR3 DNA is TGTGCCAGCAGCCTGGACCTCTCCTATGGCTACACCTTC. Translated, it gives CASSLDLSYGYTF.

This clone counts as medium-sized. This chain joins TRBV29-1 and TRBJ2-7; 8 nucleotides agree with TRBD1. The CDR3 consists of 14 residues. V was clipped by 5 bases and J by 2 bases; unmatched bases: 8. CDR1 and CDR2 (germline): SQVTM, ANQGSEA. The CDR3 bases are TGCAGCGTTTGGGGGACAGGAATCACCTACGAGCAGTACTTC. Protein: CSVWGTGITYEQYF.

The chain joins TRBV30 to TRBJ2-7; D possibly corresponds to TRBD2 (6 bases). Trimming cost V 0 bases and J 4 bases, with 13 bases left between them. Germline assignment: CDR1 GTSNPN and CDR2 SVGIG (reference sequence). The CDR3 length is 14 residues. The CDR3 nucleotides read TGTGCCTGGAGTGTAAAGCGGGTGCCTTACGAGCAGTACTTC. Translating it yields CAWSVKRVPYEQYF.